The 8 T cell receptor beta chains below all came from one sample that was sequenced in a study of regulatory and conventional T cells in breast cancer. TCRdb used MiXCR to reprocess the PCR reads, holding one entry per CDR3 protein. The table lists 15,000 or so distinct CDR3 sequences, 30% to 35% of them singletons. Source material: conventional T cells from blood. These receptors were taken from a female donor in good health.

The chain links TRBV6-5 to TRBJ2-7; unclear D gene. CDR3 size: 15 residues. The germline gives CDR1 MNHEY, CDR2 SVGAGI. The V gene lost 5 bases and the J gene lost 0 bases, with 14 bases spanning the gap. CDR3 protein: CASSQPHAPSYEQYF. CDR3 nucleotides: TGTGCCAGCAGTCAGCCCCATGCGCCCTCCTACGAGCAGTACTTC.

The chain joins TRBV28 to TRBJ1-5; 7 bases match TRBD1. With V trimmed by 3 bases and J by 0 bases, 8 bases remained unmatched. The CDR3 is 17 residues long. Germline assignment: CDR1 MDHEN and CDR2 SYDVKM. The CDR3 here is CASSLIRDRYSNQPQHF. In nucleotides, the CDR3 is TGTGCCAGCAGTTTGATCCGGGACAGATATAGCAATCAGCCCCAGCATTTT.

This clonotype rates as medium-sized. The V and J genes are TRBV6-1 and TRBJ2-4; 8 nucleotides match TRBD1. The V gene's germline CDR1 is MNHNS and CDR2 SASEGT. V trimming: 4 bases; J trimming: 3 bases; junction bases outside the gene matches: 5. The CDR3 length is 15 residues. The CDR3 loop reads CASSAQGAGKNIQYF. The CDR3 nucleotides read TGTGCCAGCAGTGCCCAGGGGGCAGGCAAAAACATTCAGTACTTC.

This clonotype has only one observation. CDR3 residues: CASRPRTSGFYYNEQFF. CDR3 bases: TGTGCCAGCAGACCCCGGACTAGCGGGTTTTACTACAATGAGCAGTTCTTC. The genes are TRBV27 and TRBJ2-1, with 11 nucleotides matching TRBD2. The V and J ends lost 6 bases and 3 bases, in that order; junction bases with no gene match: 10. The CDR3 covers 17 residues. Germline CDR1 is MNHEY and CDR2 is SMNVEV (reference sequence).

The chain couples TRBV30 to TRBJ1-2; TRBD1 might be the D (6 bases). The CDR3 runs 13 residues. Germline V gene data show CDR1 as GTSNPN and CDR2 as SVGIG (reference sequence). The V and J ends lost 5 bases and 2 bases respectively, with 12 bases between them. CDR3 DNA sequence: TGTGCCTGGGCCGGGACAATGAACTATGGCTACACCTTC. The encoded protein is CAWAGTMNYGYTF.

This clonotype was seen a handful of times. CDR3 DNA: TGCGCCAGCAGCAGGACTAGCGGGAGCATTGTCGGGGAGCTGTTTTTT. Translation: CASSRTSGSIVGELFF. This rearrangement joins TRBV5-1 to TRBJ2-2, with 13 bases matching TRBD2. The ends lost 4 bases at V and 7 bases at J; junction bases unmatched: 7. The CDR3 consists of 16 residues. Germline V CDR1 and CDR2: SGHRS, YFSETQ.

The chain joins TRBV5-6 to TRBJ2-5, with D maybe TRBD1 (6 bases). The CDR3 is 13 residues long. V was trimmed by 2 bases and J by 5 bases, leaving 10 bases between them. Germline CDR1 is SGHDT and CDR2 is YYEEEE. The CDR3, as DNA: TGTGCCAGCAGCTTATCAGGGGCGGAGACCCAGTACTTC. Encoded protein: CASSLSGAETQYF.

This clonotype was recorded only once. This chain links TRBV4-1 with TRBJ1-4; 8 bases match TRBD1. The germline V gene encodes CDR1 MGHRA and CDR2 YSYEKL. This CDR3 comprises 15 residues. V lost 3 bases to trimming and J lost 14 bases; unmatched junction nucleotides: 14. Here the CDR3 DNA reads TGCGCCAGCAGCCACCTGGGACAGGAAAATGAAAGGCTGTTTTTT. Protein: CASSHLGQENERLFF.